These 25 T cell receptor beta chains share one sample of origin, sequenced in a study of blood T cell repertoires in COVID-19. Here immunoSEQ multiplex PCR was the method, and the copy in TCRdb shows in-frame clones only, minus some. The data show 270,000 or so clones, with under 90% seen just once and about 3.4% held by the top ten. Material for sequencing was peripheral blood. The receptors stem from a woman between 18 and 29 years old with acute or convalescent COVID-19.

The rearrangement joins TRBV7-9 to TRBJ2-1, with 11 nucleotides matching TRBD2. Germline V CDR1 and CDR2: SEHNR, FQNEAQ (reference sequence). This CDR3 comprises 16 residues. J was trimmed by 7 bases and V by 1 base; bases with no gene match: 6. The CDR3 is CASSLVSGLAGNEQFF. DNA for the CDR3: TGTGCCAGCAGCTTAGTATCTGGACTAGCGGGTAATGAGCAGTTCTTC. The entire variable domain, with the rest obtained from reference TRBV7-9 and TRBJ2-1, is as follows: DTGVSQNPRHKITKRGQNVTFRCDPISEHNRLYWYRQTLGQGPEFLTYFQNEAQLEKSRLLSDRFSAERPKGSFSTLEIQRTEQGDSAMYLCASSLVSGLAGNEQFFGPGTRLTVL.

The rearrangement joins TRBV14 to TRBJ2-7; TRBD2 aligns across 8 bases. Germline-derived CDR1 and CDR2 are SGHDN and FVKESK. V dropped 1 base and J dropped 3; count of bases not matched to a gene: 8. The CDR3 has 16 amino acids. CDR3 sequence reads: CASSQGPGLDYYEQYF. Here the CDR3 DNA reads TGTGCCAGCAGCCAAGGCCCGGGACTAGATTACTACGAGCAGTACTTC.

The gene calls are TRBV24-1 and TRBJ2-7; D gene unclear. Germline values: CDR1 KGHDR, CDR2 SFDVKD. Trimming took 4 bases from V and 8 from J, leaving 11 bases between them. The CDR3 has 12 amino acids. The CDR3 region is CATSELNQKQYF. CDR3 coding DNA: TGTGCCACCAGTGAATTAAATCAGAAGCAGTACTTC.

In DNA, the CDR3 is TGCGCCAGCAGCCAAGATGGGACAGAATACTACGAGCAGTACTTC. Translated: CASSQDGTEYYEQYF. The chain combines TRBV4-1 with TRBJ2-7, with 7 bases aligning to TRBD1. The CDR3 has 15 residues. After removal of 0 bases from V and 3 bases from J, the junction contained 5 bases not matched to a gene. Germline values: CDR1 MGHRA, CDR2 YSYEKL.

The chain recombines TRBV5-4 with TRBJ2-1; 7 positions agree with TRBD2. Trimming at V came to 4 bases and at J to 4 bases, leaving 8 bases not matched to a gene. CDR3 length: 15 residues. The V gene's germline CDR1 is SGHNT and CDR2 YYREEE (reference sequence). CDR3 region: CASSLGGGAYNEQFF. The CDR3 DNA follows: TGTGCCAGCAGCCTGGGGGGGGGAGCTTACAATGAGCAGTTCTTC.

The genes are TRBV7-2 and TRBJ2-7, with 9 bases that match TRBD1. The V gene end was trimmed by 5 bases and the J gene end by 1 base; junction bases not matched to a gene: 6. The length of the CDR3 is 15 residues. In germline, CDR1 is SGHTA, CDR2 FQGNSA. CDR3 sequence reads: CASSRRTGESYEQYF. The CDR3 DNA follows: TGTGCCAGCAGCAGAAGGACAGGGGAGTCCTACGAGCAGTACTTC.

V gene TRBV28 combines with J gene TRBJ2-1, with 15 positions matching TRBD2. There are 15 residues in the CDR3. Germline V gene lookup returns CDR1 MDHEN and CDR2 SYDVKM. Trimming took 4 bases from V and 12 from J; bases not matched to a gene: 7. The CDR3 spells CASSSAGLAGGRQFF. CDR3 bases: TGTGCCAGCAGTTCAGCGGGACTAGCGGGAGGTAGGCAGTTCTTC.

V usage is TRBV4-3 and J usage is TRBJ2-1; 11 bases align to TRBD2. The J segment lost 6 bases and the V segment lost 0 bases, leaving 7 bases of the junction unmatched. Germline V gene lookup returns CDR1 LGHNA and CDR2 YSLEER. CDR3 size: 17 residues. CDR3 residues: CASSQDIAGGFGNEQFF. CDR3 DNA: TGCGCCAGCAGCCAAGATATAGCGGGAGGGTTTGGCAATGAGCAGTTCTTC.

The chain uses TRBV7-2 and TRBJ2-5; a weak D match, TRBD1 (5 bases). V was clipped by 6 bases and J by 1 base, with 9 bases between them. From germline, CDR1 is SGHTA and CDR2 FQGNSA. The CDR3 consists of 13 residues. The CDR3 region is CASSYQGQETQYF. As DNA, the CDR3 is TGTGCCAGCAGTTACCAGGGCCAAGAGACCCAGTACTTC.

This chain links TRBV13 with TRBJ1-2, with D possibly matching TRBD1 (5 bases). Per germline, CDR1 PRHDT and CDR2 FYEKMQ (reference sequence). This CDR3 region has 17 residues. V lost 5 bases, J lost 0 bases, and 19 bases lay in between. CDR3 loop: CASSESVQGRANYGYTF. The CDR3, as DNA: TGTGCCAGCAGCGAATCCGTCCAGGGTAGGGCTAACTATGGCTACACCTTC. The entire variable domain, with the rest obtained from reference TRBV13 and TRBJ1-2, is as follows: AAGVIQSPRHLIKEKRETATLKCYPIPRHDTVYWYQQGPGQDPQFLISFYEKMQSDKGSIPDRFSAQQFSDYHSELNMSSLELGDSALYFCASSESVQGRANYGYTFGSGTRLTVV.

The chain joins TRBV18 to TRBJ1-1; 7 bases match TRBD1. Germline V gene lookup returns CDR1 KGHSH and CDR2 LQKENI. V was clipped by 0 bases and J by 1 base; unmatched bases: 5. The CDR3 loop spans 16 amino acids. Here the CDR3 DNA reads TGTGCCAGCTCACCACCGTCAGGGGGAAAGAACACTGAAGCTTTCTTT. Translation gives CASSPPSGGKNTEAFF.

This clone was counted only a few times. V usage is TRBV19 and J usage is TRBJ1-5; 8 nucleotides line up with TRBD1. The CDR3 contains 17 residues. The germline CDR1 and CDR2 sequences are LNHDA and SQIVND (reference sequence). Germline trimming cut 5 bases from V and 8 bases from J; bases unmatched to any gene: 17. The CDR3 DNA reads as TGTGCCAGTAGTCCCGGACAGGGCAGGGTAAACAGGAAGCCCCAGCATTTT. This encodes CASSPGQGRVNRKPQHF.

The chain carries TRBV4-3 and TRBJ2-2; a weak D match, TRBD2 (7 bases). The CDR3 is 16 amino acids. The V gene lost 8 bases and the J gene lost 6 bases, with 22 bases spanning the gap. Germline CDR1 and CDR2: LGHNA and YSLEER. The CDR3 here is CASAIKWWEGAGELFF. In nucleotides, the CDR3 is TGCGCCAGCGCGATTAAGTGGTGGGAGGGGGCCGGGGAGCTGTTTTTT.

A few counts support this clone. The chain carries TRBV4-3 and TRBJ1-2; D not resolved. V lost 0 bases, J lost 0 bases, and 8 bases lay in between. CDR3 size: 15 residues. CDR1 LGHNA and CDR2 YSLEER come from the germline V gene. The CDR3 region has the DNA TGCGCCAGCAGCCAAGAGGCCAGGTCTAACTATGGCTACACCTTC. This gives the protein CASSQEARSNYGYTF.

The J gene is TRBJ1-5, the V gene TRBV28, with TRBD1 matching over 9 bases. Trimming took 3 bases from V and 15 from J; bases not matched to a gene: 15. The CDR3 runs to 15 residues. Looked up from germline, CDR1 is MDHEN and CDR2 is SYDVKM. The CDR3 region is CASSFRTQGQGPLHF. The CDR3 coding sequence is TGTGCCAGCAGTTTCCGAACCCAGGGACAGGGCCCCTTGCATTTT.

The CDR3 DNA reads TGTGCCAGCAGGACGGGGGGCGGGAGGTCAGACGAGCAGTACTTC. Its translation: CASRTGGGRSDEQYF. The V and J genes are TRBV5-4 and TRBJ2-7, with TRBD2 matching over 8 bases. Trimming cost V 5 bases and J 5 bases; bases outside gene matches: 12. This CDR3 has 15 residues. CDR1 and CDR2 from the germline V gene are SGHNT and YYREEE (reference sequence).

In DNA, the CDR3 is TGTGCCAGCAGCTTAAGGACCTTCGACAGGGGGAGACTGAACACTGAAGCTTTCTTT. Its protein product is CASSLRTFDRGRLNTEAFF. The chain employs TRBV7-2 and TRBJ1-1; the match to TRBD1 covers 9 bases. Losses at the gene ends were 2 bases for V and 0 bases for J; bases not matched to a gene: 13. The CDR3 sequence is 19 residues long. Germline V gene data show CDR1 as SGHTA and CDR2 as FQGNSA.

The CDR3 protein is CASSQDRGTSGRGYNEQFF. The CDR3 region has the DNA TGCGCCAGCAGCCAAGATCGAGGGACTAGCGGGAGGGGGTACAATGAGCAGTTCTTC. The chain links TRBV4-3 to TRBJ2-1; 16 bases agree with TRBD2. Trimming took 0 bases from V and 4 from J; bases not matched to a gene: 6. Germline CDR1 is LGHNA and CDR2 is YSLEER. The length of the CDR3 is 19 residues.

The chain links TRBV29-1 to TRBJ2-7, with D perhaps TRBD1 (5 bases). This CDR3 comprises 13 residues. The ends were cut back, 5 bases at V and 3 bases at J, with 14 bases in the middle. Germline V CDR1 and CDR2: SQVTM, ANQGSEA. This CDR3 reads CSVLGGRDYEQYF. The DNA for the CDR3 is TGCAGCGTTCTGGGTGGCAGGGACTACGAGCAGTACTTC.

The chain's CDR3 is CASSLPAVTGELFF. In nucleotides, the CDR3 is TGTGCCAGCAGCTTACCAGCGGTCACCGGGGAGCTGTTTTTT. V usage is TRBV7-9 and J usage is TRBJ2-2, with D tentatively TRBD2 (5 bases). V gave up 2 bases and J gave up 4 bases, with 8 bases separating them. The germline V gene has CDR1 SEHNR and CDR2 FQNEAQ (reference sequence). CDR3 size: 14 residues.

The chain joins TRBV30 to TRBJ2-1, with D maybe TRBD1 (6 bases). The length of the CDR3 is 14 residues. Germline assignment: CDR1 GTSNPN and CDR2 SVGIG (reference sequence). V lost 0 bases to trimming and J lost 9 bases, with 15 bases between them. CDR3 loop: CAWSVLQGLGEQFF. The CDR3 bases are TGTGCCTGGAGTGTTCTTCAGGGGTTGGGTGAGCAGTTCTTC.

This chain connects TRBV5-1 to TRBJ2-1, with TRBD2 identical over 8 bases. The CDR3 is 15 amino acids. The germline gives CDR1 SGHRS, CDR2 YFSETQ. J lost 6 bases, V lost 4 bases, and 9 bases had no gene match. The chain's CDR3 is CASSNIAGTTNEQFF. CDR3 in DNA: TGCGCCAGCAGCAATATAGCGGGAACTACCAATGAGCAGTTCTTC.

CDR3 loop: CASSLGRDRDHEQYF. The CDR3 region has the DNA TGTGCCAGCAGCTTAGGGCGGGACAGGGACCACGAGCAGTACTTC. This sequence joins TRBV11-2 and TRBJ2-7, with 9 bases lining up with TRBD1. Unmatched junction bases numbered 6, after V lost 1 base and J lost 5 bases. Germline assignment: CDR1 SGHAT and CDR2 FQNNGV. The CDR3 is made up of 15 amino acids.

The chain is built from TRBV29-1 and TRBJ2-1; 7 bases are a match to TRBD2. Germline CDR1 and CDR2: SQVTM and ANQGSEA. The V segment lost 1 base and the J segment 0 bases; nucleotides outside the gene matches: 3. CDR3 length: 15 amino acids. The CDR3 DNA reads as TGCAGCGTTGAAGGCCGGGGGGACTCCTACAATGAGCAGTTCTTC. Translating it yields CSVEGRGDSYNEQFF.

This clone was recorded once. This rearrangement joins TRBV5-4 to TRBJ1-1; 7 bases align to TRBD1. CDR1 is SGHNT, CDR2 YYREEE, per germline (reference sequence). The V gene end was trimmed by 3 bases and the J gene end by 2 bases; junction bases not matched to a gene: 10. The CDR3 sequence is 16 residues long. In DNA, the CDR3 is TGTGCCAGCAGCTCTGGGTTCGGGACAGACAACACTGAAGCTTTCTTT. Its protein product is CASSSGFGTDNTEAFF.